This passage covers 27 T cell receptor beta chains from one sample sequenced in a study of cytomegalovirus exposure and HLA in healthy donors. PCR involved 60 Vbeta and 13 Jbeta primers. Data came from immunoSEQ multiplex PCR; TCRdb stores just in-frame clones and leaves some out. The table records roughly 120,000 clones, around 83% of them present only once. The sequencing sample was made of PBMCs. All receptors derive from a human donor in good health.

The chain links TRBV27 to TRBJ2-7; D is perhaps TRBD1 (7 bases). The CDR3 length is 14 residues. The V gene lost 2 bases and the J gene lost 5 bases, with 13 bases spanning the gap. The germline gives CDR1 MNHEY, CDR2 SMNVEV (reference sequence). This CDR3 is CASSLGRGRNEQYF. CDR3 nucleotides: TGTGCCAGCAGTTTAGGCAGGGGGAGGAACGAGCAGTACTTC.

This chain connects TRBV5-1 to TRBJ1-2, with 7 bases matching TRBD1. The V segment lost 4 bases and the J segment 4 bases; nucleotides outside the gene matches: 10. This CDR3 comprises 15 residues. The V gene's germline CDR1 is SGHRS and CDR2 YFSETQ. The CDR3 nucleotides are TGCGCCAGCAGCCCGCGACAGGGTATTACCTATGGCTACACCTTC. Translation gives CASSPRQGITYGYTF. The variable domain in full, completed from reference TRBV5-1 and TRBJ1-2, reads KAGVTQTPRYLIKTRGQQVTLSCSPISGHRSVSWYQQTPGQGLQFLFEYFSETQRNKGNFPGRFSGRQFSNSRSEMNVSTLELGDSALYLCASSPRQGITYGYTFGSGTRLTVV.

This chain links TRBV5-1 with TRBJ2-3; 13 positions agree with TRBD2. Germline CDR1 reads SGHRS; CDR2 reads YFSETQ. The CDR3 length is 17 residues. Trimming took 1 base from V and 4 from J; bases not matched to a gene: 6. This chain's CDR3 is CASSLRLAGGQSDTQYF. DNA of the CDR3: TGCGCCAGCAGCTTGCGACTAGCGGGGGGCCAATCAGATACGCAGTATTTT.

The chain couples TRBV6-1 to TRBJ2-3, with a possible D match to TRBD1 (5 bases). V dropped 7 bases and J dropped 0 bases, with 11 bases sitting between them. The CDR3 length is 14 residues. From germline, CDR1 is MNHNS and CDR2 SASEGT. This chain's CDR3 is CASKTTESTDTQYF. CDR3 nucleotides: TGTGCCAGCAAGACGACAGAAAGCACAGATACGCAGTATTTT.

The chain links TRBV28 to TRBJ1-2, with TRBD1 identical over 7 bases. The CDR3 covers 13 residues. Germline V lookup: CDR1 MDHEN, CDR2 SYDVKM. The V and J ends lost 3 bases and 3 bases, in that order; junction bases with no gene match: 1. The CDR3 sequence is CASSLQGDYGYTF. The CDR3, as DNA: TGTGCCAGCAGTTTGCAGGGGGACTATGGCTACACCTTC.

The chain combines TRBV5-1 with TRBJ2-1; a possible D gene is TRBD1 (5 bases). Trimming shortened V by 3 bases and J by 4 bases, and 8 bases separated the two germline ends. The CDR3 totals 13 residues. Germline values: CDR1 SGHRS, CDR2 YFSETQ. The CDR3 bases are TGCGCCAGCAGCTCGGACACTTACAATGAGCAGTTCTTC. It yields the protein CASSSDTYNEQFF.

This rearrangement joins TRBV28 to TRBJ1-1, with 7 bases fitting TRBD1. Germline V gene lookup returns CDR1 MDHEN and CDR2 SYDVKM. The CDR3 is 12 amino acids. V shed 8 bases and J 1 base; nucleotides not matched to a gene: 1. CDR3: CASEGANTEAFF. CDR3 in DNA: TGTGCCAGCGAGGGGGCGAACACTGAAGCTTTCTTT.

As for this clone: A junction boundary mismatches the germline segment, possibly from a read error. V is TRBV7-2 and J is TRBJ2-2; TRBD1 matches 7 bases. Per germline, CDR1 SGHTA and CDR2 FQGNSA. The CDR3 runs to 16 residues. CDR3 sequence reads: CASIFTQTGNSGELFF. The CDR3 DNA reads as TGTGCCAGCATCTTTACCCAGACAGGGAACAGCGGGGAGCTGTTTTTT.

This chain links TRBV18 with TRBJ1-1; unclear D gene. V was trimmed by 4 bases and J by 2 bases, leaving 8 bases between them. This CDR3 spans 13 amino acids. The germline V gene encodes CDR1 KGHSH and CDR2 LQKENI. Here the CDR3 reads CASSRPHNTEAFF. The CDR3 region has the DNA TGTGCCAGCTCACGGCCTCATAACACTGAAGCTTTCTTT.

The chain employs TRBV29-1 and TRBJ2-3; possibly TRBD2 for D (5 bases). The V end was cut by 3 bases, the J end by 1 base, with 8 bases between. The CDR3 runs 13 residues. Germline V gene lookup returns CDR1 SQVTM and CDR2 ANQGSEA. The CDR3 nucleotides are TGCAGCGTTGAGTTCGGGGGCACAGATACGCAGTATTTT. Protein: CSVEFGGTDTQYF.

The chain couples TRBV5-1 to TRBJ1-4; 10 bases agree with TRBD1. Looked up from germline, CDR1 is SGHRS and CDR2 is YFSETQ. The V segment lost 5 bases and the J segment 3 bases; nucleotides outside the gene matches: 7. CDR3 length: 16 amino acids. The CDR3 DNA reads as TGCGCCAGCAGACCAGACAGGGGGCGGGCTAATGAAAAACTGTTTTTT. Translated, it gives CASRPDRGRANEKLFF.

V gene TRBV6-5 combines with J gene TRBJ1-5; TRBD1 matches at 7 bases. CDR3 size: 13 residues. V was pared by 10 bases and J by 4 bases, with 7 bases of the junction left unmatched. The germline V gene has CDR1 MNHEY and CDR2 SVGAGI. The CDR3 region has the DNA TGTGCCACCTCGGGACAGAGAAATCAGCCCCAGCATTTT. Its translation is CATSGQRNQPQHF.

The chain uses TRBV5-6 and TRBJ2-3, with a tentative D call TRBD2 (5 bases). This CDR3 spans 13 amino acids. V lost 0 bases, J lost 3 bases, and 5 bases lay in between. Germline values: CDR1 SGHDT, CDR2 YYEEEE. The DNA of the CDR3 is TGTGCCAGCAGCTTGGCGGGAACAGATACGCAGTATTTT. Protein: CASSLAGTDTQYF.

This clone was seen more than once but under ten times. The chain joins TRBV19 to TRBJ1-1, with 7 bases aligning to TRBD1. Germline trimming cut 8 bases from V and 3 bases from J; bases unmatched to any gene: 6. The germline CDR1 and CDR2 sequences are LNHDA and SQIVND (reference sequence). The CDR3 covers 13 residues. The CDR3 loop reads CASSTGTYTEAFF. The DNA of the CDR3 is TGTGCCAGTTCGACAGGGACCTACACTGAAGCTTTCTTT. Drawing the rest from reference TRBV19 and TRBJ1-1, the complete variable domain is DGGITQSPKYLFRKEGQNVTLSCEQNLNHDAMYWYRQDPGQGLRLIYYSQIVNDFQKGDIAEGYSVSREKKESFPLTVTSAQKNPTAFYLCASSTGTYTEAFFGQGTRLTVV.

This clone has just one count. The chain links TRBV9 to TRBJ1-6, with D unclear. This CDR3 region has 14 residues. V gave up 0 bases and J gave up 7 bases, with 8 bases separating them. The germline V gene has CDR1 SGDLS and CDR2 YYNGEE. The CDR3 region is CASSVAERNSPLHF. The CDR3, as DNA: TGTGCCAGCAGCGTAGCTGAGAGAAATTCACCCCTCCACTTT.

The CDR3: CASSLGSGVYNEQFF. Here the CDR3 DNA reads TGTGCCAGCAGCTTGGGTAGCGGGGTATACAATGAGCAGTTCTTC. The J gene is TRBJ2-1, the V gene TRBV5-5; 8 nucleotides align to TRBD2. V shed 0 bases, J shed 4 bases, and the junction held 3 bases outside the gene matches. CDR1 and CDR2 from the germline V gene are SGHKS and YYEKEE (reference sequence). The CDR3 extends over 15 amino acids.

The CDR3 spells CASSLDWGPYEQYF. The CDR3 nucleotides read TGCGCCAGCAGCCTAGACTGGGGGCCTTACGAGCAGTACTTC. This chain connects TRBV4-1 to TRBJ2-7; maybe TRBD1 (6 bases). This CDR3 region has 14 residues. The germline gives CDR1 MGHRA, CDR2 YSYEKL. The V and J ends lost 4 bases and 4 bases respectively, with 14 bases between them.

This rearrangement joins TRBV7-9 to TRBJ2-7; TRBD1 matches 9 bases. Looked up from germline, CDR1 is SEHNR and CDR2 is FQNEAQ (reference sequence). CDR3 size: 12 residues. CDR3 nucleotides: TGTTCCGGCTCGGGACAGGGAAACGAGCAGTACTTC. It codes for CSGSGQGNEQYF.

The CDR3 here is CASSRGTERYGYTF. The CDR3, as DNA: TGTGCCAGCAGCCGTGGGACAGAAAGATATGGCTACACCTTC. The V and J genes are TRBV7-2 and TRBJ1-2; 7 bases fit TRBD1. The CDR3 runs 14 residues. Trimming removed 5 bases from V and 5 bases from J; junction bases left unmatched: 8. CDR1 is SGHTA and CDR2 is FQGNSA in the germline V gene.

This clone is a singleton in its sample. The chain is built from TRBV11-2 and TRBJ1-2; TRBD1 matches 8 bases. J was trimmed by 7 bases and V by 5 bases; bases with no gene match: 3. CDR3 length equals 12 residues. CDR1 and CDR2 from the germline V gene are SGHAT and FQNNGV. DNA for the CDR3: TGTGCCAGCAGCAACAGGGGGGGTGGCTACACCTTC. It translates to CASSNRGGGYTF.

The chain has TRBV19 and TRBJ1-5; 7 bases map to TRBD1. Unmatched junction bases numbered 7, after V lost 3 bases and J lost 2 bases. CDR1 LNHDA and CDR2 SQIVND come from the germline V gene (reference sequence). The CDR3 has 16 residues. In DNA form, the CDR3 reads TGTGCCAGTAGTATCCCCCGACAGGGTGGCAATCAGCCCCAGCATTTT. It encodes CASSIPRQGGNQPQHF.

This clone was observed a handful of times. The chain links TRBV19 to TRBJ1-1, with a possible D match to TRBD1 (6 bases). The CDR3 consists of 11 residues. Trimming pared 5 bases from V and 8 bases from J, leaving 9 bases between. Germline CDR1 LNHDA, CDR2 SQIVND (reference sequence). The CDR3 sequence: CASSPGTEAFF. Here the CDR3 DNA reads TGTGCCAGTAGTCCGGGGACAGAAGCTTTCTTT.

The V and J genes are TRBV6-5 and TRBJ1-2; D unresolved. This CDR3 contains 13 residues. Germline lookup yields CDR1 MNHEY and CDR2 SVGAGI. Trimming removed 6 bases at V and 1 base at J, with 9 bases between. The chain's CDR3 is CASSPSVNYGYTF. CDR3 DNA: TGTGCCAGCAGCCCGTCGGTTAACTATGGCTACACCTTC.

This chain joins TRBV14 and TRBJ1-2, with 10 bases fitting TRBD1. After removal of 0 bases from V and 5 bases from J, the junction contained 6 bases not matched to a gene. The length of the CDR3 is 16 residues. Germline lookup yields CDR1 SGHDN and CDR2 FVKESK. The CDR3 coding sequence is TGTGCCAGCAGCCAAGATAGGACAGGGGGAATTTATGGCTACACCTTC. Its protein is CASSQDRTGGIYGYTF.

This clone is a singleton in its sample. The genes are TRBV7-9 and TRBJ2-1; TRBD1 matches at 10 bases. Germline CDR1 and CDR2: SEHNR and FQNEAQ (reference sequence). The CDR3 has 16 amino acids. V lost 0 bases, J lost 4 bases, and 3 bases stayed unmatched. The CDR3 sequence: CASSLAMGQGYNEQFF. CDR3 nucleotides: TGTGCCAGCAGCTTAGCCATGGGACAGGGGTACAATGAGCAGTTCTTC.

This chain connects TRBV7-6 to TRBJ2-3; 14 positions match TRBD2. The CDR3 sequence is 15 residues long. Germline V lookup: CDR1 SGHVS, CDR2 FNYEAQ. With V trimmed by 8 bases and J by 6 bases, 7 bases remained unmatched. In DNA form, the CDR3 reads TGTGCCAGCTGGGGACTAGCGGGGGTGGGGGATACGCAGTATTTT. This encodes CASWGLAGVGDTQYF. The entire variable domain, with the rest obtained from reference TRBV7-6 and TRBJ2-3, is as follows: GAGVSQSPRYKVTKRGQDVALRCDPISGHVSLYWYRQALGQGPEFLTYFNYEAQQDKSGLPNDRFSAERPEGSISTLTIQRTEQRDSAMYRCASWGLAGVGDTQYFGPGTRLTVL.

A remark on this clone: A junction end diverges from the germline sequence, so it may reflect a read error. The rearrangement links TRBV6-1 to TRBJ2-7; possible D gene TRBD2, 7 bases. Looked up from germline, CDR1 is MNHNS and CDR2 is SASEGT. This CDR3 is 14 amino acids long. The CDR3 protein is CASSDIALTGRENF. The CDR3 DNA reads as TGTGCCAGCAGCGACATAGCACTAACAGGGCGGGAGAACTTC.